This T cell receptor beta chain was identified in a study of shared clonotypes between healthy human individuals. As for the study in general: For every donor, three CD4 naive, three CD4 memory, two CD8 naive and one CD8 memory plates were used. Notes on the study in general: Sharing across four donors was highest in naive CD4 (around 5%) and lowest in memory CD8 (roughly 0.4%). Sorted-subset samples were not fully sequenced, rarefaction indicated.

The input for sorted-subset replicate PCRs was approximately 190 ng DNA, 25,000 to 30,000 T cell genomes. Assay used: immunoSEQ multiplex PCR; TCRdb lists only in-frame clones, some missing. The table lists 600,000 to 750,000 clones, more than 70% of them singletons. The trim removed 10 bases at V and 2 bases at J, leaving 7 bases unmatched. The germline V gene has CDR1 MNHEY and CDR2 SMNVEV (reference sequence). The CDR3 length is 14 residues. This clone was seen just once. Its antigen is unknown. The clonotype was recovered from a woman between 25 and 40 years old in good health. V and J are TRBV27 and TRBJ1-3, with 8 nucleotides matching TRBD1. The sequencing sample was made of memory CD4+ T cells sorted from blood. Subset reported: CD45RA-negative fraction. DNA for the CDR3: TGTGCCACCCAGGCGACAGGGGCTGGAAACACCATATATTTT. Translation gives CATQATGAGNTIYF.